This T cell receptor (beta chain) was identified in a study of blood T cells in healthy people across ages. Study-level results: Lack of knowledge of donor CMV status possibly confounded expanded clonotype changes. Across the age range, TCR beta diversity per million T cells fell in a roughly linear way. Strong correlation existed between TCR beta diversity and naive T cell percentage. No conclusive comparison of naive versus antigen-experienced cells was possible with unsorted PBMCs.

About this clonotype: What it binds is unknown.

Using a J-beta primer mix together with a sample-barcoded 5' primer, a second PCR was run for roughly 6 to 12 cycles. TCRdb reanalysed the 5' RACE reads using MiXCR and keeps one entry per CDR3 protein. The profile covers about 800,000 distinct CDR3 sequences, with about three fifths appearing a single time and about 20% taken by the ten largest. The CDR3 runs to 18 residues. Germline-derived CDR1 and CDR2 are DFQATT and SNEGSKA (reference sequence). J gave up 2 bases and V 1 base, and 7 bases lay outside the gene matches. The V call is TRBV20-1, the J call TRBJ2-1; TRBD2 agrees at 14 bases. Sequencing used blood. The receptor was isolated from a man aged 25-40 years in good health. The DNA of the CDR3 is TGCAGTGCTAGAGTTACCGGGACTAGCGGGAGTACCTACAATGAGCAGTTCTTC. Residues: CSARVTGTSGSTYNEQFF.